This TCR beta chain was sequenced in a study of T-cell memory formation after mild COVID-19 (dated by TCRdb to the early 2020s). About the study as a whole: TCR sequence clusters from the two donors were found to be largely donor specific. In a couple of donors, T-cell clones that expanded and contracted after mild COVID-19 were followed by sequencing TCRalpha and TCRbeta repertoires longitudinally. The cohort was made up of two young adult volunteers, one female and one male, who were previously healthy.

Sequencing was carried out with an Illumina NovaSeq 6000. TCRalpha and TCRbeta cDNA libraries were built by 5'RACE with constant-segment primers, adding sample barcodes and unique molecular identifiers. RNA was extracted from every sample with Trizol reagent. Amplification of the libraries took two PCR steps, and the second step added a second sample barcode plus Illumina TruSeq adapters. Sequencing of the libraries was done on an Illumina NovaSeq, producing 2 x 150 bp paired-end reads. The authors' pipeline ran thus. With migec v1.2.7, reads were demultiplexed and then collapsed into UMI-guided consensus sequences. With mixcr v2.1.11, UMI consensuses were aligned to TRA and TRB V and J templates and assembled into clonotypes. A clonotype was counted as expanded or contracted only if both edgeR and NoisET called the change significant, with noise models trained on biological replicates. edgeR calls used a false discovery rate-adjusted p below 0.01 and a log2 fold-change threshold of 1. As an exploratory analysis of dynamics, max-normalized trajectories of the 1000 most abundant clonotypes were examined with PCA combined with hierarchical clustering. Each responding clone was given a CD4 or CD8 phenotype based on the CD4+ and CD8+ repertoires, which had been sequenced separately. TCRdb's own reprocessing of the public reads used fastp at Q25 and MiXCR and kept productive beta chains. Merged by CDR3 protein, the rows form single entries marked with the most common genes and DNA. TCRdb, not the authors, supplied the V and J calls. The sample table lists roughly 350,000 distinct CDR3 sequences, approximately 29% of them with a count of one. Approximately 12% of the sample goes to the ten largest clones.

Ficoll-Paque density gradient centrifugation was the method used to isolate PBMCs. Comment on this clonotype: Its antigen is still unknown. Base-call qualities are not available, and no considerably larger clone is one nucleotide away.

As encoded in the germline V gene (reference sequence), CDR1 is MNHEY while CDR2 is SMNVEV. Taken from cysteine to phenylalanine, the CDR3 has 16 residues. The read is trimmed to its CDR3 DNA, 48 bases read in frame from base 1. Trimming removed 0 bases from V and 2 bases from J; the gene matches leave 6 bases unexplained. Results and caveats for the whole study, not just this receptor: The study covered only two mild cases, and larger cohorts including severe cases with pre-infection samples were considered necessary. SARS-CoV-2 specificity of the second-wave clones peaking on day 37 was not confirmed. Some responding clones were detected in pre-infection memory, which suggested that pre-existing cross-reactive memory T cells had joined the SARS-CoV-2 response. Balanced CD4/CD8 phenotypes were observed for clones contracting from day 15 to 85, whereas a bias towards CD4+ was observed for a second wave of clones expanding from day 15 to 37. Contracting CD4+ clones turned up mainly in the CM and EM memory subsets, whereas EMRA was where CD8+ clones were enriched.

This TCR was recovered from an adult woman who had mild COVID-19 (a few samples of this study predate the infection). The sample titles of this study are shuffled in the database, so cell type and time point are left out; the donor was told from shared clones. The specimen was PBMCs or a T cell subset sorted from them (not recorded which). Here the chain combines TRBV27 and TRBJ2-7, and 8 junction bases match TRBD1. The sequenced DNA is TGTGCCAGCAGTTTATCGGCACAGGGGGGAACCTACGAGCAGTACTTC. Its protein is CASSLSAQGGTYEQYF.